This is a list of T cell receptor beta chains from one sample in a study of OX40 agonist ivuxolimab in advanced cancers. The repertoire was sequenced with immunoSEQ multiplex PCR; TCRdb's copy has only in-frame clones and lacks some. Of approximately 88,000 clones listed, roughly 88% are singletons. Material: CD4+ or CD8+ T cells sorted from blood, obtained in a trial of the OX40 agonist ivuxolimab. These receptors were obtained from an adult with an advanced solid tumor such as melanoma, head and neck, liver or kidney cancer. Each CDR3 is given with its conserved first and last residue.

J: TRBJ2-2
V: TRBV19
CDR3: CASSKAGDTGELFF

J: TRBJ1-5
V: TRBV6-6
CDR3: CASGGQRNQPQHF

J: TRBJ1-5
V: TRBV15
CDR3: CATSREYSNQPQHF

J: TRBJ1-2
V: TRBV6-6
CDR3: CASSYRGGGYTF

J: TRBJ1-4
V: TRBV18
CDR3: CASLKGEHEKLFF

J: TRBJ1-6
V: TRBV27
CDR3: CASSPPQGPSYNSPLHF

J: TRBJ1-3
V: TRBV6-5
CDR3: CASSYSSGNTIYF

J: TRBJ1-5
V: TRBV28
CDR3: CASSTGTGYSQPQHF

J: TRBJ1-4
V: TRBV4-1
CDR3: CASSQSGPQNEKLFF

J: TRBJ1-6
V: TRBV11-1
CDR3: CASSTIDNSPLHF

J: TRBJ2-2
V: TRBV4-2
CDR3: CASSQRSGGNAGELFF

J: TRBJ2-5
V: TRBV7-7
CDR3: CASSPTSGGGGGTQYF

J: TRBJ2-2
V: TRBV27
CDR3: CASSFRGDGELFF

J: TRBJ1-3
V: TRBV13
CDR3: CASSPSRNTIYF

J: TRBJ2-3
V: TRBV18
CDR3: CASSPQERNTDTQYF